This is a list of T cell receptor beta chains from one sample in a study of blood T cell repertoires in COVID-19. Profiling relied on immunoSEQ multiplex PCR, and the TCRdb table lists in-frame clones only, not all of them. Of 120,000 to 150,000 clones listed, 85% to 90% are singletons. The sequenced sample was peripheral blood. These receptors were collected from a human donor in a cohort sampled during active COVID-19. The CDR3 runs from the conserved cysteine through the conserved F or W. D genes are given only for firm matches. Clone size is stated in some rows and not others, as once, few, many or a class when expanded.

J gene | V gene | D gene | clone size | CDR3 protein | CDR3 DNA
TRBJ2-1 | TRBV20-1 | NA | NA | CSAILAGKQFF | TGCAGTGCTATCCTCGCGGGAAAGCAGTTCTTC
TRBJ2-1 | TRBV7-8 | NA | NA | CATSIVGGSYNEQFF | TGTGCCACCTCGATTGTAGGGGGCTCCTACAATGAGCAGTTCTTC
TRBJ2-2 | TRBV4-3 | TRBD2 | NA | CASSQWTSPSPGELFF | TGCGCCAGCAGCCAATGGACTAGCCCTTCCCCCGGGGAGCTGTTTTTT
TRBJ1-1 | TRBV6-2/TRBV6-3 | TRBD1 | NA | CASSHRGLMNTEAFF | TGTGCCAGCAGTCACAGGGGCCTCATGAACACTGAAGCTTTCTTT
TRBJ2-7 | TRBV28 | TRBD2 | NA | CASSFPGRAYEQYF | TGTGCCAGCAGTTTCCCAGGGAGGGCTTACGAGCAGTACTTC
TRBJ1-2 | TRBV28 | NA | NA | CASSFGDWYGYTF | TGTGCCAGCAGTTTTGGGGACTGGTATGGCTACACCTTC
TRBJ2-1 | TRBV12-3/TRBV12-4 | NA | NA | CASSNSGYNEQFF | TGTGCCAGCAGTAATAGCGGCTACAATGAGCAGTTCTTC
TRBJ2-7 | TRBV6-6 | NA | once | CASSPTGRGLNEQYF | TGTGCCAGCAGCCCGACCGGCAGGGGTCTGAACGAGCAGTACTTC
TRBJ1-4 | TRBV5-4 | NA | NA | CASSLEAGDNEKLFF | TGTGCCAGCAGCCTGGAGGCAGGGGATAATGAAAAACTGTTTTTT
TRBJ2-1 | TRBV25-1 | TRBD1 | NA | CASSPTGLGYNEQFF | TGTGCCAGCAGCCCGACAGGGCTAGGCTACAATGAGCAGTTCTTC
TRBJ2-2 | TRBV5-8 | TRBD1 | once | CASSYDRVALSTGELFF | TGTGCCAGCAGCTATGACAGGGTGGCCTTGAGTACCGGGGAGCTGTTTTTT
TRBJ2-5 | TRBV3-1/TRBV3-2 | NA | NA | CASSQGTRDSGETQYF | TGTGCCAGCAGCCAAGGGACGCGGGACAGTGGAGAGACCCAGTACTTC
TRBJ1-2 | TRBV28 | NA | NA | CASRLTGQYGYTF | TGTGCCAGCCGTTTGACAGGTCAATATGGCTACACCTTC
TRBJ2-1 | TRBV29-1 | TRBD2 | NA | CSVEKRGGYNEQFF | TGCAGCGTTGAGAAGCGGGGGGGCTACAATGAGCAGTTCTTC
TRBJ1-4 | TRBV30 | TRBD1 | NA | CAWSQRDRTAEKLFF | TGTGCCTGGAGCCAGCGGGACAGGACAGCTGAAAAACTGTTTTTT
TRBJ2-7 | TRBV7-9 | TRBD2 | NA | CASSLARGLAQSSYEQYF | TGTGCCAGCAGCTTAGCGCGGGGACTAGCGCAGAGCTCCTACGAGCAGTACTTC
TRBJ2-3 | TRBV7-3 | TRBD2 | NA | CASSLAGGRTDTQYF | TGTGCCAGCAGCCTAGCGGGGGGGCGTACAGATACGCAGTATTTT
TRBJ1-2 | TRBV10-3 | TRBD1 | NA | CAISEWTGGNYGYTF | TGTGCCATCAGTGAGTGGACAGGGGGCAACTATGGCTACACCTTC
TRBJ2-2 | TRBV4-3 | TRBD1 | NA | CASSRRTGVNTGELFF | TGCGCCAGCAGCCGCCGGACAGGGGTGAACACCGGGGAGCTGTTTTTT
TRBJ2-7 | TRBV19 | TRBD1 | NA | CASSSAGTGKYEQYF | TGTGCCAGTAGTAGCGCGGGGACAGGGAAATACGAGCAGTACTTC
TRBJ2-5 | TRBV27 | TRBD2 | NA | CASSLFQRGLQETQYF | TGTGCCAGCAGTTTATTTCAGCGGGGGCTCCAAGAGACCCAGTACTTC
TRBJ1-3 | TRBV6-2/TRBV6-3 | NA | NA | CASSYARGASGNTIYF | TGTGCCAGCAGTTACGCTAGAGGCGCGTCTGGAAACACCATATATTTT
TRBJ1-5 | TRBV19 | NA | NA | CASSIIPGANQPQHF | TGTGCCAGTAGTATAATCCCAGGGGCTAATCAGCCCCAGCATTTT
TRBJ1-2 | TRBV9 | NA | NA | CASSVKTGTNYGGYTF | TGTGCCAGCAGCGTAAAGACAGGCACTAACTATGGCGGCTACACCTTC
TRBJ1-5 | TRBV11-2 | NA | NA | CASSFQVNQPQHF | TGTGCCAGCAGCTTTCAGGTTAATCAGCCCCAGCATTTT
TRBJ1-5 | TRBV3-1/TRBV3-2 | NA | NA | CASSQVPKSGESYSNQPQHF | TGTGCCAGCAGCCAAGTTCCGAAGTCAGGGGAGTCTTATAGCAATCAGCCCCAGCATTTT
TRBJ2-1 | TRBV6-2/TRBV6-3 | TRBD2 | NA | CASSSGLADINEQFF | TGTGCCAGCAGTTCGGGGCTAGCGGATATTAATGAGCAGTTCTTC
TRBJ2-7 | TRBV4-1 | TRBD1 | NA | CASSQTGTAAYEQYF | TGCGCCAGCAGCCAAACTGGGACAGCCGCCTACGAGCAGTACTTC
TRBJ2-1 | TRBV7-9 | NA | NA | CASSFPGVVVGGEQFF | TGTGCCAGCAGCTTTCCTGGGGTTGTAGTAGGAGGAGAGCAGTTCTTC
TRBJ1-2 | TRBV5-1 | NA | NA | CASSLALGPNYGYTF | TGCGCCAGCAGCTTGGCCCTCGGTCCTAACTATGGCTACACCTTC
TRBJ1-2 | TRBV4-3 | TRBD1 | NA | CASRTGTGPYGYTF | TGCGCCAGCAGGACTGGGACAGGGCCATATGGCTACACCTTC